This T cell receptor beta chain was identified in a study of beta chain features in type 1 diabetes (dated by TCRdb to the late 2010s). Context from the whole study: Patients and healthy donors did not differ in mean age, gender distribution, total cell number or subset yield. A total of about 110 million sorted cells were examined across all samples, and the number of cells per subset was strongly correlated with RNA yield. In the study, recently diagnosed type 1 diabetes patients and matched healthy donors were compared on the TCRB repertoires of their sorted circulating CD4+ T cell subsets. Regulatory and stem cell-like memory subsets were isolated from only 8 patients and roughly 8 healthy donors, whereas naive and central memory subsets came from all 30 or so donors. Points the paper makes about the study in general: Only small numbers of individuals were included in the HLA sub-analyses, which left unresolved whether HLA type had any influence on TCRB rearrangement. At VDJ recombination sites, type 1 diabetes patients had fewer insertions and more deleted nucleotides, which implies abnormalities in thymic rearrangement. PCR may preferentially amplify shorter templates, but because patient and control samples were amplified and corrected together, any resulting skew would affect both groups equally. Because cDNA was sequenced instead of genomic DNA, highly expressing activated cells could be over-represented, though the groups showed no difference in activation or CD3 levels. A moderate but significant shortening of TCRB CDR3 length was observed in type 1 diabetes patients in all four CD4+ subsets. Naive, central memory and regulatory TCRB repertoires appeared to be more similar among patients than among healthy donors.

The entire amount of isolated RNA was reverse transcribed using the High Capacity cDNA Reverse Transcription Kit, so the sequenced TCRB transcripts were expressed ones. Naive, central memory and regulatory T cell samples underwent deep immunoSEQ sequencing, averaging about 3.3 million total reads per sample. After sorted cells were lysed in RLT buffer, RNA was extracted with DNase-treated RNeasy Micro or Mini kits, with the choice depending on cell number. Each cell subset was processed separately to prevent cross-contamination, with patient and healthy donor samples processed together. Using the immunoSEQ multiplex PCR, TCRB sequences were amplified from cDNA into 87-bp fragments spanning the CDR3 region. Sequencing of the amplicons was performed on the Illumina HiSeq platform. Processing in the source paper ran as follows. PCR bias was computationally corrected using synthetic template baselines, reads within Hamming distance 2 were collapsed, and singletons that could not be merged were discarded. Reads were aligned to IMGT to assign V, D and J genes, CDR3 length, and insertions or deletions at six rearrangement sites. Within each subset, clonotype counts were normalized to sorted cell number, after which true diversity and Gini coefficients were computed with the tcR R package. Repertoire sharing was quantified using the overlap coefficient calculated on TCRB nucleotide sequences. The source is immuneACCESS, and TCRdb retained only in-frame sequences with V and J called. Part of the clones is not carried over; for the studies checked, unresolved V genes explain less than half of this, and the remainder is unexplained. Clone size and V and J calls were adopted from that table, with D and trimming inferred from the DNA. Present in this sample are some 350,000 clones, 9.5% to 10% of which were seen just once. The ten largest make up roughly 0.54% of the sample.

Each donor gave one peripheral blood draw, approximately 110 mL on average, collected into heparinised tubes. A BD FACSAria II was used to sort naive, central memory, regulatory and stem cell-like memory CD4+ T cells with a panel that included CD45RO, CCR7, CD25, CD127, CD95 and CD27. A purity above 98% was achieved for all sorted populations. PBMCs were isolated immediately by Lymphoprep density gradient centrifugation and stained directly without culture. So that batch effects would be minimized, each experiment stained and sorted samples in pairs, pairing one healthy donor with one patient. CDR1 and CDR2 are drawn from the germline V gene: SNHLY, FYNNEI. From the cysteine through the phenylalanine, the CDR3 covers 14 amino acids. Only CDR3 DNA is held: 42 bases, read in frame from base 1. Trimming at the junction amounts to 7 bases on V and 5 bases on J, and the germline ends lie 17 bases apart.

A note on this clone: What antigen it recognizes has not been identified. Base qualities are not recorded, but no much larger clone differs from it by a single base.

What was sequenced was central memory CD4+ T cells from blood. Recombination joined TRBV2 with TRBJ2-5; a weak D assignment points to TRBD1 (6 bases agree). This receptor was obtained from a man younger than 45 with type 1 diabetes. In nucleotides, the sequence is TGTGCCAGCACCGGGGCAGGGGCCCGGGAGACCCAGTACTTC. This translates into CASTGAGARETQYF.